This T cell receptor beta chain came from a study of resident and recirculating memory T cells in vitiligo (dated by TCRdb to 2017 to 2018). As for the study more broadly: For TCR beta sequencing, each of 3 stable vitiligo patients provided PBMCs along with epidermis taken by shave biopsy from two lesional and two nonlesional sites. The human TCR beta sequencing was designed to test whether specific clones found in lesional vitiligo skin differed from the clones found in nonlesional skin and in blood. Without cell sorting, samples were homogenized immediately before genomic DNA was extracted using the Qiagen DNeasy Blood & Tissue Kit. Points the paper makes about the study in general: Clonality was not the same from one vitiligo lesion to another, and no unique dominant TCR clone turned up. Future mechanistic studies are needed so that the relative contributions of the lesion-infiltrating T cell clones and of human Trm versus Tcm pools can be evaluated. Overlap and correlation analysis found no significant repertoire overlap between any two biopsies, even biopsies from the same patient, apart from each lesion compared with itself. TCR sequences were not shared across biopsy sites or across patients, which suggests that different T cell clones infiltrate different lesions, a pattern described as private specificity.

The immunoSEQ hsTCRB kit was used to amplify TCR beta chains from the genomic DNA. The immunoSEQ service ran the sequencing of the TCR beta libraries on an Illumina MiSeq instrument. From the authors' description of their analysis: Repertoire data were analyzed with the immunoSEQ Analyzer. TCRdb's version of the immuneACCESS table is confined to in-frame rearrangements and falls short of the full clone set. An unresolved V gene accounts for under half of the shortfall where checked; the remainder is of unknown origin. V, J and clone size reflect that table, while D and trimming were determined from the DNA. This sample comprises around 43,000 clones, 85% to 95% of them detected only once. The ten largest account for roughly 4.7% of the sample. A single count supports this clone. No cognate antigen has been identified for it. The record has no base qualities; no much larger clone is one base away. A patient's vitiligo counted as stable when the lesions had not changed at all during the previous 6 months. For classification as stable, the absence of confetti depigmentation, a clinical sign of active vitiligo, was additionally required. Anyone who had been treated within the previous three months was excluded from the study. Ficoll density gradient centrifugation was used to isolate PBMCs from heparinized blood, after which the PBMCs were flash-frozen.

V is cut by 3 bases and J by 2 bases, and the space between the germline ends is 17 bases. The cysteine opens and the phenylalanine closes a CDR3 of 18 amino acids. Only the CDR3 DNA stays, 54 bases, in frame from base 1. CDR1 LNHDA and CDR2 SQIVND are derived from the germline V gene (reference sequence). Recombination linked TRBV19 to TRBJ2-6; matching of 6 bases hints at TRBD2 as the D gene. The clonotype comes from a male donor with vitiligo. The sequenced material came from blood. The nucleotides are TGTGCCAGTAGTATGTTCGGGGGAGTCAAGGCTGGGGCCAACGTCCTGACTTTC. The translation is CASSMFGGVKAGANVLTF.